The 28 T cell receptor beta chains given below trace back to one sample, sequenced in a study of T cells in Graves' hyperthyroidism and ophthalmopathy. The TCR beta CDR3 regions underwent amplification using RNA transcripts as the source. Carried out on the TCR CDR3, a first-round RT-PCR used the HTBI primer set. TCRdb redid the calling of the multiplex PCR reads with MiXCR, one entry per CDR3 protein. The sample holds about 530,000 distinct CDR3 sequences, about a sixth seen once. The sample consisted of blood. These receptors all come from a woman aged 18-29 years with Graves' ophthalmopathy.

At least ten counts were recorded for this clonotype. V usage is TRBV6-1 and J usage is TRBJ1-5, with 9 positions matching TRBD1. Germline CDR1 is MNHNS and CDR2 is SASEGT. This CDR3 spans 15 amino acids. The V and J ends lost 7 bases and 3 bases, in that order; junction bases with no gene match: 7. This CDR3 reads CASKRGQGLNQPQHF. Written as DNA, the CDR3 is TGTGCCAGCAAGCGGGGACAGGGCCTCAATCAGCCCCAGCATTTT.

The J gene is TRBJ2-1, the V gene TRBV7-3; a weak D match, TRBD1 (6 bases). The CDR3 is made up of 13 amino acids. Trimming stripped 5 bases from V and 6 bases from J, with 11 bases between. Germline V gives CDR1 SGHTA, CDR2 FQGTGA. The CDR3 region is CASSQGGSNEQFF. The CDR3 bases are TGTGCCAGCAGCCAAGGGGGTTCCAATGAGCAGTTCTTC.

This clonotype was seen a few times. The chain uses TRBV6-6 and TRBJ2-2; TRBD1 matches at 10 bases. Germline CDR1 MNHNY, CDR2 SVGAGI (reference sequence). CDR3 size: 15 residues. Losses at the gene ends were 2 bases for V and 5 bases for J; bases not matched to a gene: 2. The CDR3 reads CASSYGQGGTGELFF. In DNA form, the CDR3 reads TGTGCCAGCAGTTACGGACAGGGGGGAACCGGGGAGCTGTTTTTT.

This clonotype appeared many times. The chain recombines TRBV5-1 with TRBJ1-5; unclear D gene. The CDR3 spans 15 residues. Per germline, CDR1 SGHRS and CDR2 YFSETQ. V was cut by 5 bases and J by 7 bases, with 19 bases left in between. The CDR3 region is CASSSDGSGRQPQHF. The CDR3 coding sequence is TGCGCCAGCAGTTCCGACGGGTCGGGAAGGCAGCCCCAGCATTTT.

J is TRBJ2-3 and V is TRBV3-1, with 7 bases identical to TRBD2. The germline V gene encodes CDR1 LGHDT and CDR2 YNNKEL (reference sequence). V was clipped by 0 bases and J by 5 bases; unmatched bases: 8. The CDR3 runs 16 residues. This CDR3 is CASSQEGAGRIDTQYF. The CDR3 DNA is TGTGCCAGCAGCCAAGAGGGAGCGGGGCGGATAGATACGCAGTATTTT.

This clonotype has a count of ten or more. The chain has TRBV4-3 and TRBJ1-2; D not certain. The CDR3 is 16 residues long. The V end was cut by 0 bases, the J end by 5 bases, with 16 bases between. Germline V gene data show CDR1 as LGHNA and CDR2 as YSLEER. In DNA form, the CDR3 reads TGCGCCAGCAGCCAAGATGGGATGGCAGCAAGTTATGGCTACACCTTC. This gives the protein CASSQDGMAASYGYTF.

This clonotype was recorded at least ten times. The chain recombines TRBV11-2 with TRBJ1-1; 7 nucleotides match TRBD1. CDR3 size: 15 residues. Germline V gives CDR1 SGHAT, CDR2 FQNNGV. V trimming: 1 base; J trimming: 3 bases; junction bases outside the gene matches: 5. The DNA of the CDR3 is TGTGCCAGCAGCTTAGGAAGGGGGCGAGACACTGAAGCTTTCTTT. Encoded protein: CASSLGRGRDTEAFF.

The J gene is TRBJ1-4, the V gene TRBV27, with D unresolved. CDR1 and CDR2 from the germline V gene are MNHEY and SMNVEV (reference sequence). The CDR3 is made up of 15 amino acids. V dropped 4 bases and J dropped 0 bases, with 9 bases sitting between them. In nucleotides, the CDR3 is TGTGCCAGCAGTTCGGAGCCCACAACTAATGAAAAACTGTTTTTT. Translating it yields CASSSEPTTNEKLFF.

This clonotype has a count of ten or more. This chain uses TRBV28 with TRBJ1-2; the match to TRBD1 covers 7 bases. There are 14 residues in the CDR3. Unmatched junction bases numbered 7, after V lost 9 bases and J lost 0 bases. Germline CDR1 and CDR2: MDHEN and SYDVKM. Here the CDR3 DNA reads TGTGCCAGTCGGGGGACAGCAACTAACTATGGCTACACCTTC. Its protein is CASRGTATNYGYTF.

This clonotype was counted between two and nine times. The CDR3 DNA sequence: TGTGCCAGCAGCTTGTCCGGGACAGGGGGCAGGGGCTATGGCTACACCTTC. This translates into CASSLSGTGGRGYGYTF. The chain has TRBV5-6 and TRBJ1-2; 12 nucleotides agree with TRBD1. Trimming removed 1 base from V and 4 bases from J; junction bases left unmatched: 8. The CDR3 runs 17 residues. Looked up from germline, CDR1 is SGHDT and CDR2 is YYEEEE.

The chain links TRBV28 to TRBJ1-5; the D is unclear. Germline CDR1 is MDHEN and CDR2 is SYDVKM. The germline V and J ends were trimmed by 3 bases and 0 bases, with 9 bases remaining between them. The length of the CDR3 is 15 residues. The CDR3 loop is CASSFKFYSNQPQHF. DNA of the CDR3: TGTGCCAGCAGTTTTAAGTTTTATAGCAATCAGCCCCAGCATTTT.

The chain combines TRBV7-2 with TRBJ1-3; D gene ambiguous. The germline CDR1 and CDR2 sequences are SGHTA and FQGNSA. V dropped 5 bases and J dropped 0 bases, with 11 bases sitting between them. The CDR3 sequence is 15 residues long. In nucleotides, the CDR3 is TGTGCCAGCAGCCCCGACTTCTTCTCTGGAAACACCATATATTTT. Protein: CASSPDFFSGNTIYF.

This clonotype has ten or more counts. The chain uses TRBV19 and TRBJ2-2, with a tentative D call TRBD1 (5 bases). This CDR3 comprises 15 residues. The V and J ends lost 6 bases and 1 base respectively, with 12 bases between them. Germline V gives CDR1 LNHDA, CDR2 SQIVND (reference sequence). In nucleotides, the CDR3 is TGTGCCAGTAGCGATATCGGACAGAACACCGGGGAGCTGTTTTTT. Protein sequence: CASSDIGQNTGELFF.

This clonotype turned up a few times. The chain uses TRBV30 and TRBJ2-3, with 8 bases fitting TRBD1. The length of the CDR3 is 15 residues. Germline loops: CDR1 GTSNPN, CDR2 SVGIG (reference sequence). V shed 2 bases, J shed 2 bases, and the junction held 6 bases outside the gene matches. The DNA of the CDR3 is TGTGCCTGGAGTCCCGGACAGGGCCACACAGATACGCAGTATTTT. It specifies CAWSPGQGHTDTQYF.

This clonotype was counted ten times or more. The chain is built from TRBV11-2 and TRBJ2-7; D is unresolved. V was clipped by 0 bases and J by 2 bases, with 14 bases between them. Germline V CDR1 and CDR2: SGHAT, FQNNGV. The CDR3 consists of 16 residues. The CDR3: CASSLDRRSGPYEQYF. The CDR3 nucleotides are TGTGCCAGCAGCTTAGATCGGCGGTCTGGTCCCTACGAGCAGTACTTC.

The J gene is TRBJ2-7, the V gene TRBV28; D possibly matches TRBD1 or TRBD2 (5 bases each). This CDR3 comprises 13 residues. The germline gives CDR1 MDHEN, CDR2 SYDVKM. Trimming removed 8 bases at V and 0 bases at J, with 11 bases between. The CDR3 sequence is CASSGTISYEQYF. The CDR3 DNA is TGTGCCAGCTCTGGGACCATCTCCTACGAGCAGTACTTC.

Ten or more counts support this clonotype. J is TRBJ2-1 and V is TRBV11-2, with D tentatively TRBD1 (6 bases). V shed 7 bases and J shed 8 bases, with 18 bases lying between them. Per the germline V gene, CDR1 is SGHAT and CDR2 is FQNNGV. The CDR3 is made up of 14 amino acids. CDR3 DNA: TGTGCCAGCACGAGGGGGTCTTCCAGGGATGAGCAGTTCTTC. Its translation is CASTRGSSRDEQFF.

The gene calls are TRBV30 and TRBJ1-1; 7 positions match TRBD1. The germline CDR1 and CDR2 sequences are GTSNPN and SVGIG (reference sequence). The CDR3 is 13 amino acids. V lost 7 bases to trimming and J lost 3 bases; unmatched junction nucleotides: 8. The CDR3, as DNA: TGTGCCTTTTCGCCAGGGGGGGACACTGAAGCTTTCTTT. Amino acids: CAFSPGGDTEAFF.

This clonotype has more than one count but fewer than ten. This sequence joins TRBV15 and TRBJ1-2; weak D call: TRBD1 (5 bases). The CDR3 contains 16 residues. The V end lost 1 base, the J end lost 3 bases, and 15 bases lay between the germline ends. Germline V gives CDR1 LNHNV, CDR2 YYDKDF (reference sequence). This chain's CDR3 is CATSRAWGEGDYGYTF. The CDR3 nucleotides read TGTGCCACCAGCAGAGCCTGGGGGGAGGGCGACTATGGCTACACCTTC.

This clonotype has at least ten counts. This rearrangement joins TRBV28 to TRBJ1-4; TRBD1 aligns across 9 bases. This CDR3 contains 13 residues. Trimming took 6 bases from V and 6 from J; bases not matched to a gene: 2. The germline gives CDR1 MDHEN, CDR2 SYDVKM. Here the CDR3 reads CASSGTGHEKLFF. The DNA for the CDR3 is TGTGCCAGCAGCGGGACAGGGCATGAAAAACTGTTTTTT.

This clonotype was counted a few times. The genes are TRBV7-8 and TRBJ1-2; 12 bases align to TRBD1. CDR3 length equals 18 residues. Germline trimming cut 8 bases from V and 4 bases from J; bases unmatched to any gene: 17. In germline, CDR1 is SGHVS, CDR2 FQNEAQ. CDR3 DNA: TGTGCCAGCTCTCCCACCCCCGGGACAGGGGGCACTTCCTATGGCTACACCTTC. Protein: CASSPTPGTGGTSYGYTF.

In DNA form, the CDR3 reads TGCGCCAGCAGCCCCCTCTCGGGGGAGCCTCGTCCCCAGTACTTC. Translating it yields CASSPLSGEPRPQYF. The chain has TRBV5-1 and TRBJ2-5, with TRBD2 as a possible D gene (6 bases). The V gene lost 4 bases and the J gene lost 9 bases, with 22 bases spanning the gap. CDR3 length: 15 amino acids. Germline assignment: CDR1 SGHRS and CDR2 YFSETQ.

This clonotype occurred a few times. Just one base apart from a much larger clone, this may be a read error. The rearrangement joins TRBV5-4 to TRBJ1-1; tentatively, D is TRBD1 (5 bases). Looked up from germline, CDR1 is SGHNT and CDR2 is YYREEE (reference sequence). V was cut by 4 bases and J by 0 bases, with 7 bases left in between. The CDR3 contains 13 residues. The CDR3 DNA follows: TGTGCCAGCAGCGTCAGGGTGAACACTGAAGCTTTCTTT. Protein: CASSVRVNTEAFF.

In its sample, this clonotype was seen a few times. The chain has TRBV7-2 and TRBJ1-5, with D hard to call. The CDR3 is 12 residues long. Germline CDR1 and CDR2: SGHTA and FQGNSA. Deletions cut 3 bases from V and 7 bases from J, with 7 bases between. The CDR3 spells CASSFLNQPQHF. CDR3 sequence (DNA): TGTGCCAGCAGCTTTCTCAACCAGCCCCAGCATTTT.

This clonotype was counted at least ten times. CDR3 nucleotide sequence: TGTGCCAGCTCACCCCAGACAGGGGAGAGTTCACCCCTCCACTTT. Its protein product is CASSPQTGESSPLHF. The chain recombines TRBV18 with TRBJ1-6, with TRBD1 matching over 8 bases. The CDR3 covers 15 residues. V dropped 3 bases and J dropped 9; count of bases not matched to a gene: 7. Germline values: CDR1 KGHSH, CDR2 LQKENI.

This clonotype was seen repeatedly, ten times or more. V is TRBV5-1 and J is TRBJ2-7; 7 bases map to TRBD2. CDR3 length: 14 amino acids. V shed 5 bases and J 1 base; nucleotides not matched to a gene: 6. Germline-derived CDR1 and CDR2 are SGHRS and YFSETQ. The CDR3 loop is CASSQQRDSYEQYF. CDR3 sequence (DNA): TGCGCCAGCAGTCAACAGCGGGATTCCTACGAGCAGTACTTC.

This clonotype was found many times. CDR3 region: CASSLDGAEQYF. The CDR3 nucleotides are TGTGCCAGCAGCTTAGATGGGGCCGAGCAGTACTTC. This chain uses TRBV11-2 with TRBJ2-7; D possibly corresponds to TRBD1 (5 bases). The germline V gene encodes CDR1 SGHAT and CDR2 FQNNGV. V was clipped by 0 bases and J by 6 bases, with 6 bases between them. The CDR3 loop spans 12 amino acids.

Only a few counts were recorded for this clonotype. The chain joins TRBV9 to TRBJ2-7, with no clear D. Trimming shortened V by 0 bases and J by 3 bases, and 10 bases separated the two germline ends. This CDR3 is built from 14 residues. CDR1 and CDR2 from the germline V gene are SGDLS and YYNGEE. CDR3 nucleotides: TGTGCCAGCAGCGTAGCGGCAGATCACTACGAGCAGTACTTC. It is translated as CASSVAADHYEQYF.